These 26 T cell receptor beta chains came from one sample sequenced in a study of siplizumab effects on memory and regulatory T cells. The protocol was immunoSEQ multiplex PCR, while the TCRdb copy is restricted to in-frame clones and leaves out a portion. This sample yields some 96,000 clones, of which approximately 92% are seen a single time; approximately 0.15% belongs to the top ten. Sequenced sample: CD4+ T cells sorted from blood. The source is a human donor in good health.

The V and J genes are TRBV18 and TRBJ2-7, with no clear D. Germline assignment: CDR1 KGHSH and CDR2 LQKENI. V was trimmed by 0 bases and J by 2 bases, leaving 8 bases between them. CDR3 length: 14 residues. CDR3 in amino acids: CASSPPTYPYEQYF. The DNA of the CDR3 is TGTGCCAGCTCACCACCGACGTACCCCTACGAGCAGTACTTC.

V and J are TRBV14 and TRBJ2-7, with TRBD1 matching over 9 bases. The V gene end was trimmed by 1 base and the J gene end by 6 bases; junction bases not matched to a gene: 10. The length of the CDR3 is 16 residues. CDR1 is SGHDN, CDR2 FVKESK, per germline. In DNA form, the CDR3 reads TGTGCCAGCAGCCAAGTCTCAGGACAGGGGTTTCGCGAGCAGTACTTC. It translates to CASSQVSGQGFREQYF.

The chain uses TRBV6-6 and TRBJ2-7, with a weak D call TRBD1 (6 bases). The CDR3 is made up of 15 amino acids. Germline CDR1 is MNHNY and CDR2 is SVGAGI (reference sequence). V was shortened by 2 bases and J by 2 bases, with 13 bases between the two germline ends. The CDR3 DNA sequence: TGTGCCAGCAGTTACAGGTCGACAGGTACCTACGAGCAGTACTTC. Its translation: CASSYRSTGTYEQYF.

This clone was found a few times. The CDR3 is CASSYSAGVYGYTF. Here the CDR3 DNA reads TGTGCCAGCAGTTACTCCGCAGGGGTCTATGGCTACACCTTC. V usage is TRBV6-5 and J usage is TRBJ1-2; a possible D gene is TRBD1 (6 bases). V lost 0 bases, J lost 4 bases, and 9 bases lay in between. The CDR3 loop spans 14 amino acids. CDR1 and CDR2 (germline): MNHEY, SVGAGI.

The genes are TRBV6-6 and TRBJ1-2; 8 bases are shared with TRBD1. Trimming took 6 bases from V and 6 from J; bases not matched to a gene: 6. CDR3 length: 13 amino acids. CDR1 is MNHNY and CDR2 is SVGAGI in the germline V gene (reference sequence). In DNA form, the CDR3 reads TGTGCCAGCAGCCTCGGACAGGGAAATGGCTACACCTTC. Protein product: CASSLGQGNGYTF.

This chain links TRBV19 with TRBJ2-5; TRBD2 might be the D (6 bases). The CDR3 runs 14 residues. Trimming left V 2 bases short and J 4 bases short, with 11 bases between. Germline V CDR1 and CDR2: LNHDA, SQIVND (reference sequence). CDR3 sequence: CASSIRDWGETQYF. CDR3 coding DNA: TGTGCCAGTAGTATAAGGGACTGGGGAGAGACCCAGTACTTC.

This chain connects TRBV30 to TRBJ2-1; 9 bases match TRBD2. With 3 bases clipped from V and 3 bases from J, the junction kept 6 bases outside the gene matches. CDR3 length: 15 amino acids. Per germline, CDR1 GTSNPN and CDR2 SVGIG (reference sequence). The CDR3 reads CAWSPRRGGYNEQFF. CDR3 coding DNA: TGTGCCTGGAGCCCCAGGCGGGGGGGCTACAATGAGCAGTTCTTC. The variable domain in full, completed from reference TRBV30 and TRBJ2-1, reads SQTIHQWPATLVQPVGSPLSLECTVEGTSNPNLYWYRQAAGRGLQLLFYSVGIGQISSEVPQNLSASRPQDRQFILSSKKLLLSDSGFYLCAWSPRRGGYNEQFFGPGTRLTVL.

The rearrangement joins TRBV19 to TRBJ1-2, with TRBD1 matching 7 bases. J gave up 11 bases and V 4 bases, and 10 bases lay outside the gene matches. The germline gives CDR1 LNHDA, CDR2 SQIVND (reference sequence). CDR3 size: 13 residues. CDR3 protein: CASSTTRQGLYTF. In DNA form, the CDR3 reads TGTGCCAGTAGTACCACCCGACAGGGCCTGTACACCTTC.

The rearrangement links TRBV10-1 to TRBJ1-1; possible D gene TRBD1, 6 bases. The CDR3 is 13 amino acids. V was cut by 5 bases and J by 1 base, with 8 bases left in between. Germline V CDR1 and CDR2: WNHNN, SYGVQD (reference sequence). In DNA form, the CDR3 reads TGCGCCAGCAGTAGGACAGAGAACACTGAAGCTTTCTTT. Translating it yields CASSRTENTEAFF.

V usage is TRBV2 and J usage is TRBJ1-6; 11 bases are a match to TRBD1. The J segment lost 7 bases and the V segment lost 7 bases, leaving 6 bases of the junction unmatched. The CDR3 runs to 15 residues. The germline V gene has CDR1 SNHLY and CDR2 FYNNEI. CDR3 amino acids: CASIGQGARNSPLHF. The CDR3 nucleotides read TGTGCCAGCATTGGACAGGGGGCAAGGAATTCACCCCTCCACTTT. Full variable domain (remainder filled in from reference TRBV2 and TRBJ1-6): EPEVTQTPSHQVTQMGQEVILRCVPISNHLYFYWYRQILGQKVEFLVSFYNNEISEKSEIFDDQFSVERPDGSNFTLKIRSTKLEDSAMYFCASIGQGARNSPLHFGNGTRLTVT.

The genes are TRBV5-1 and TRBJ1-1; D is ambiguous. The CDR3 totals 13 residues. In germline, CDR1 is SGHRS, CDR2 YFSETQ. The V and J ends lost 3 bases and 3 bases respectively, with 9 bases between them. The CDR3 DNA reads TGCGCCAGCAGCTCTGGAGTAGACACTGAAGCTTTCTTT. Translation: CASSSGVDTEAFF.

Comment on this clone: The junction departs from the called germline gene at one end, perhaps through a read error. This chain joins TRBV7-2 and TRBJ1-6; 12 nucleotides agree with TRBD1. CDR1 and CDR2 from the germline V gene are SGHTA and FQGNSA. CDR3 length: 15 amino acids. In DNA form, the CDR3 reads TGTGCCAGCACCTTAGGGGGACAGGGGGCTTCACCCCTCCACTTT. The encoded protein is CASTLGGQGASPLHF.

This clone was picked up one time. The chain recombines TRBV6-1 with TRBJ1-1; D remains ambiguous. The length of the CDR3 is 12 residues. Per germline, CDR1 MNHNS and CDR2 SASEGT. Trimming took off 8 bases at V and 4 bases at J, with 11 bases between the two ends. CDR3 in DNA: TGTGCCAGCGGAGCTGGCCCCACTGAAGCTTTCTTT. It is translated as CASGAGPTEAFF.

CDR3 sequence: CASSVTSGGPLTQYF. For the CDR3, the DNA is TGTGCCAGCAGCGTAACTAGCGGGGGACCTTTGACGCAGTATTTT. The chain recombines TRBV7-9 with TRBJ2-3; the match to TRBD2 covers 11 bases. Germline V gives CDR1 SEHNR, CDR2 FQNEAQ (reference sequence). The CDR3 loop spans 15 amino acids. The J segment lost 9 bases and the V segment lost 5 bases, leaving 10 bases of the junction unmatched.

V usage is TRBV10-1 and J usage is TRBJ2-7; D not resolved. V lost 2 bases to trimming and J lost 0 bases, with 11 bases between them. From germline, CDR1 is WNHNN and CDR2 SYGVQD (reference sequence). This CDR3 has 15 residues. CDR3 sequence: CASSETAWGSYEQYF. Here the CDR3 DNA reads TGCGCCAGCAGTGAGACGGCGTGGGGCTCCTACGAGCAGTACTTC.

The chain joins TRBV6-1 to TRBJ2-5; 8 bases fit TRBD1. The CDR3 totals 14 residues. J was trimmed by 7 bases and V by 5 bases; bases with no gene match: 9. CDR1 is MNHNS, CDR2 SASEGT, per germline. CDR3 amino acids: CASSKQGDHGTQYF. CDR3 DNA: TGTGCCAGCAGTAAACAGGGGGATCATGGGACCCAGTACTTC.

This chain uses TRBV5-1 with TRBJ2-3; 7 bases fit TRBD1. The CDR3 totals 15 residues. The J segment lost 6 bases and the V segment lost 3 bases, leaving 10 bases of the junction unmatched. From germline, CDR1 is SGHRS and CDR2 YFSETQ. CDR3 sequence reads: CASSSRTGDLDTQYF. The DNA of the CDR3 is TGCGCCAGCAGCTCACGGACAGGTGACCTCGATACGCAGTATTTT. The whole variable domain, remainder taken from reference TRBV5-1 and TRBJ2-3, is KAGVTQTPRYLIKTRGQQVTLSCSPISGHRSVSWYQQTPGQGLQFLFEYFSETQRNKGNFPGRFSGRQFSNSRSEMNVSTLELGDSALYLCASSSRTGDLDTQYFGPGTRLTVL.

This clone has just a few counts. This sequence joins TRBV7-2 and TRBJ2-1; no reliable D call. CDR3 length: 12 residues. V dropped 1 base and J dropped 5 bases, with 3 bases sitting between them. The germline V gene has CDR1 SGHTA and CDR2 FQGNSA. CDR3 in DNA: TGTGCCAGCAGCTTAGATCACAATGAGCAGTTCTTC. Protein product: CASSLDHNEQFF.

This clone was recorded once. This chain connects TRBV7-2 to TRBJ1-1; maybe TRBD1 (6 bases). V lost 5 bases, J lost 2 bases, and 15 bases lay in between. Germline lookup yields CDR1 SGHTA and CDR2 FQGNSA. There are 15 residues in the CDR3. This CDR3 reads CASSPEGHFNTEAFF. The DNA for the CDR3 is TGTGCCAGCAGCCCAGAGGGACATTTTAACACTGAAGCTTTCTTT. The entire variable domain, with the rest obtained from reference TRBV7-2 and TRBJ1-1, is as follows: GAGVSQSPSNKVTEKGKDVELRCDPISGHTALYWYRQSLGQGLEFLIYFQGNSAPDKSGLPSDRFSAERTGGSVSTLTIQRTQQEDSAVYLCASSPEGHFNTEAFFGQGTRLTVV.

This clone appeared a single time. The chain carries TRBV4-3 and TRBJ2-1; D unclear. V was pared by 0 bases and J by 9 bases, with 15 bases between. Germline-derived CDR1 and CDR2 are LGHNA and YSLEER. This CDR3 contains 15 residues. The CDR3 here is CASSQDSRRSGEQFF. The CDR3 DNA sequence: TGCGCCAGCAGCCAAGATTCTCGACGATCCGGTGAGCAGTTCTTC.

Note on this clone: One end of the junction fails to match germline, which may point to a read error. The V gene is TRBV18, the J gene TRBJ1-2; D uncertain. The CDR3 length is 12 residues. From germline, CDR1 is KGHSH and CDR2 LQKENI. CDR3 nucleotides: TGTGCCAGCTCACCTCGTAACGATGGCTACACCTTC. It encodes CASSPRNDGYTF. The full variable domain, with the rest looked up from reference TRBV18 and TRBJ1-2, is NAGVMQNPRHLVRRRGQEARLRCSPMKGHSHVYWYRQLPEEGLKFMVYLQKENIIDESGMPKERFSAEFPKEGPSILRIQQVVRGDSAAYFCASSPRNDGYTFGSGTRLTVV.

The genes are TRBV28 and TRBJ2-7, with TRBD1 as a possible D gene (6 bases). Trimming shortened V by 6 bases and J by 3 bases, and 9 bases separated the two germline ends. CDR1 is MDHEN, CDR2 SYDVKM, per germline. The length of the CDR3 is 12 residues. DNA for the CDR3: TGTGCCAGCAGATCACAGGGCTACGAGCAGTACTTC. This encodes CASRSQGYEQYF.

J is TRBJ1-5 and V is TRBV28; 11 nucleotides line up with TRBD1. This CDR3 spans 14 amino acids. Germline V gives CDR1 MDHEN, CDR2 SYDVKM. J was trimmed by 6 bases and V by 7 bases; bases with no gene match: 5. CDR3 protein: CASIGTGGGQPQHF. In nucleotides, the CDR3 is TGTGCCAGCATAGGGACAGGGGGAGGTCAGCCCCAGCATTTT.

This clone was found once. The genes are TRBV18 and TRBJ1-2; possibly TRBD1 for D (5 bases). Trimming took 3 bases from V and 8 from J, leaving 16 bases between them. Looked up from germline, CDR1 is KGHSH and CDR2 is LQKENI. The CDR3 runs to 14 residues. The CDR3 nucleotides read TGTGCCAGCTCACCGGGACCATCGAGGGGCGGCTACACCTTC. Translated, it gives CASSPGPSRGGYTF.

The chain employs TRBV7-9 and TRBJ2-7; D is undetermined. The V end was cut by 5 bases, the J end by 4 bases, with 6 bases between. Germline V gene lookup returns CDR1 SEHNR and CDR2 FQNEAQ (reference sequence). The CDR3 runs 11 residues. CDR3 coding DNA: TGTGCCAGCAGCCCTCTATACGAGCAGTACTTC. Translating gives CASSPLYEQYF.

The CDR3 region is CASSFGPYEQYF. CDR3 sequence (DNA): TGTGCCAGCAGCTTCGGACCTTACGAGCAGTACTTC. The chain carries TRBV11-2 and TRBJ2-7; D unresolved. This CDR3 is 12 amino acids long. The V gene lost 3 bases and the J gene lost 4 bases, with 7 bases spanning the gap. Germline V gives CDR1 SGHAT, CDR2 FQNNGV. Combining the CDR3 with reference TRBV11-2 and TRBJ2-7 gives the whole variable domain EAGVAQSPRYKIIEKRQSVAFWCNPISGHATLYWYQQILGQGPKLLIQFQNNGVVDDSQLPKDRFSAERLKGVDSTLKIQPAKLEDSAVYLCASSFGPYEQYFGPGTRLTVT.